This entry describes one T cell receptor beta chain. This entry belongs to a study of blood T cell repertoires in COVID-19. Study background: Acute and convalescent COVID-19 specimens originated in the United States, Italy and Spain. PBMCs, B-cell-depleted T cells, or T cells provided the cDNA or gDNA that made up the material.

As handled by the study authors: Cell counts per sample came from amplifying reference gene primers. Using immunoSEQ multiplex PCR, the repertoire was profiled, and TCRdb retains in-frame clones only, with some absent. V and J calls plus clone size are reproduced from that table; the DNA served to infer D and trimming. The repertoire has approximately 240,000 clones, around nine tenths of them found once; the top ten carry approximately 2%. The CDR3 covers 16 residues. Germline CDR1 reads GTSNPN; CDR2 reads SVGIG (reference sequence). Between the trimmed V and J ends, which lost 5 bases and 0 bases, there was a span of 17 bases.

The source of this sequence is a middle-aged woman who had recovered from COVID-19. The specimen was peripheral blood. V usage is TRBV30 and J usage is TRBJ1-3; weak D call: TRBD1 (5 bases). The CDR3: CAWGVQGGSSGNTIYF. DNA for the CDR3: TGTGCCTGGGGGGTCCAGGGCGGAAGCTCTGGAAACACCATATATTTT.